This TCR beta chain was captured in a study of response to subunit inactivated influenza vaccine (dated by TCRdb to the late 2010s). Background on the whole study: Deep quantitative T cell receptor repertoire profiling was used in the study to track responses to a trivalent subunit inactivated influenza vaccine. What the authors observed across the whole study: The authors suggested that each seasonal influenza vaccination may recruit only a limited number of new T cells.

As for this clonotype: The specificity of this receptor is unknown. Per-base quality was not reported, and no clone a single base away is much larger than it.

Libraries were built with RT-PCR. The reads were generated on an Illumina HiSeq 2500. The public reads were run again by TCRdb, first through fastp at Q25 and then through MiXCR, and only productive beta chains were kept. Entries that share a CDR3 protein sequence are merged under the most common genes and DNA. The sample profile shows approximately 200,000 distinct CDR3 sequences; 14% of them were found once. The ten top clones hold approximately 25% of the sample. Sequencing used CD8+ T cells sorted from PBMCs, obtained about 5 days after vaccination. The sequence came from a man aged 50-60 years who received an inactivated influenza vaccine. Donor details come from another sample of the same person, matched by shared clones.

The CDR3 protein: CASSQDMGLAAYEQYF. DNA sequence: TGTGCCAGCAGCCAAGATATGGGGCTAGCGGCCTACGAGCAGTACTTC. The rearrangement joined TRBV4-2 to TRBJ2-7; 7 central bases correspond to TRBD2. The germline V gene sets CDR1 to LGHNA and CDR2 to YNFKEQ. V lost 0 bases and J lost 2 bases, and the count of bases not matched to a germline gene is 7. From its cysteine to its phenylalanine, the CDR3 spans 16 amino acids. Here the CDR3 DNA is all that survives: 48 bases in frame from base 1.